The 16 T cell receptor beta chains listed next were all sequenced from one sample in a study of blood T cell repertoires in COVID-19. The protocol was immunoSEQ multiplex PCR, while the TCRdb copy is restricted to in-frame clones and leaves out a portion. This table has about 200,000 clones, roughly 90% appearing once. The sequenced sample was PBMCs or T cells enriched from blood (not recorded which). Source of these receptors: a woman aged 18 to 35 who had recovered from COVID-19.

V gene TRBV6-5 combines with J gene TRBJ1-2; 9 positions agree with TRBD1. J gave up 2 bases and V 1 base, and 5 bases lay outside the gene matches. CDR3 length: 16 amino acids. Germline V gene lookup returns CDR1 MNHEY and CDR2 SVGAGI. The CDR3 DNA reads as TGTGCCAGCAGTTACTTTACAGGGGGCGCCAACTATGGCTACACCTTC. Its translation is CASSYFTGGANYGYTF.

The J gene is TRBJ1-6, the V gene TRBV2; TRBD1 matches 9 bases. CDR1 is SNHLY and CDR2 is FYNNEI in the germline V gene. The junction had 6 bases not matched to a gene; V was cut back by 7 bases and J by 5 bases. This CDR3 spans 15 amino acids. Written as DNA, the CDR3 is TGTGCCAGCACCCGAGACAGGGGGGATAATTCACCCCTCCACTTT. Encoded protein: CASTRDRGDNSPLHF.

The chain uses TRBV6-5 and TRBJ1-2; 7 positions agree with TRBD1. Germline trimming cut 6 bases from V and 6 bases from J; bases unmatched to any gene: 7. Germline assignment: CDR1 MNHEY and CDR2 SVGAGI. The CDR3 sequence is 13 residues long. The CDR3 sequence: CASSFRTGNGYTF. The CDR3 region has the DNA TGTGCCAGCAGCTTCCGGACAGGAAATGGCTACACCTTC.

The rearrangement links TRBV19 to TRBJ1-1; possible D gene TRBD1, 5 bases. From germline, CDR1 is LNHDA and CDR2 SQIVND (reference sequence). This CDR3 has 13 residues. The germline V and J ends were trimmed by 6 bases and 4 bases, with 12 bases remaining between them. CDR3 amino acids: CASRVRGSTEAFF. CDR3 nucleotides: TGTGCCAGTAGAGTAAGGGGCTCCACTGAAGCTTTCTTT.

The rearrangement links TRBV27 to TRBJ2-1; D is possibly TRBD1 (6 bases). The V end lost 4 bases, the J end lost 6 bases, and 7 bases lay between the germline ends. The germline gives CDR1 MNHEY, CDR2 SMNVEV (reference sequence). The CDR3 loop spans 12 amino acids. The DNA for the CDR3 is TGTGCCAGCAGTTGGGGGCTCAATGAGCAGTTCTTC. It translates to CASSWGLNEQFF.

This chain connects TRBV12-3 or TRBV12-4 to TRBJ1-1; 7 bases match TRBD1. V lost 6 bases and J lost 3; bases outside the gene matches: 4. CDR3 size: 13 residues. The CDR3 DNA reads TGTGCCAGCAGCTCCGACAGGGACACTGAAGCTTTCTTT. It is translated as CASSSDRDTEAFF.

This clone has just a few counts. The chain links TRBV24-1 to TRBJ2-5; D unclear. Deletions cut 4 bases from V and 1 base from J, with 9 bases between. CDR1 is KGHDR, CDR2 SFDVKD, per germline. CDR3 length: 14 amino acids. CDR3: CATSESWPQETQYF. CDR3 in DNA: TGTGCCACCAGTGAATCCTGGCCCCAAGAGACCCAGTACTTC.

The V gene is TRBV18, the J gene TRBJ2-5, with TRBD1 identical over 7 bases. This CDR3 comprises 15 residues. CDR1 is KGHSH, CDR2 LQKENI, per germline. V was clipped by 0 bases and J by 3 bases; unmatched bases: 4. The CDR3 DNA follows: TGTGCCAGCTCACCACCGGGACAGTCCAAAGAGACCCAGTACTTC. It yields the protein CASSPPGQSKETQYF. Full variable domain (outside the CDR3, taken from reference TRBV18 and TRBJ2-5): NAGVMQNPRHLVRRRGQEARLRCSPMKGHSHVYWYRQLPEEGLKFMVYLQKENIIDESGMPKERFSAEFPKEGPSILRIQQVVRGDSAAYFCASSPPGQSKETQYFGPGTRLLVL.

The chain recombines TRBV4-2 with TRBJ2-5, with TRBD1 matching over 8 bases. Trimming cost V 4 bases and J 2 bases; bases outside gene matches: 9. The CDR3 spans 16 residues. Germline loops: CDR1 LGHNA, CDR2 YNFKEQ. CDR3 amino acids: CASSPRTGFGQETQYF. The CDR3 DNA reads TGTGCCAGCAGCCCCCGGACAGGGTTTGGTCAAGAGACCCAGTACTTC.

The gene calls are TRBV27 and TRBJ2-7, with 9 bases fitting TRBD1. The trim removed 5 bases at V and 5 bases at J, leaving 25 bases unmatched. Germline loops: CDR1 MNHEY, CDR2 SMNVEV (reference sequence). CDR3 length: 20 residues. The CDR3 protein is CASSPSPGQGNRVPAHEQYF. CDR3 nucleotides: TGTGCCAGCAGTCCATCACCGGGACAGGGCAATAGGGTTCCCGCCCACGAGCAGTACTTC.

The rearrangement uses TRBV18 and TRBJ2-1; 7 nucleotides agree with TRBD1. CDR1 and CDR2 from the germline V gene are KGHSH and LQKENI. The CDR3 consists of 14 residues. The junction had 7 bases not matched to a gene; V was cut back by 5 bases and J by 6 bases. CDR3 coding DNA: TGTGCCAGCTCAACCGACAGGGTTCGCAATGAGCAGTTCTTC. It yields the protein CASSTDRVRNEQFF.

The chain combines TRBV7-7 with TRBJ2-7; D gene ambiguous. The germline gives CDR1 SSHAT, CDR2 FNYEAQ (reference sequence). The CDR3 consists of 17 residues. Trimming removed 4 bases at V and 2 bases at J, with 21 bases between. As DNA, the CDR3 is TGTGCCAGCAGCTCAGAAGTTGTTTTTCGTATCACCTACGAGCAGTACTTC. Amino acid sequence: CASSSEVVFRITYEQYF.

The rearrangement uses TRBV21-1 and TRBJ1-2. TRBV21-1 is recorded as a pseudogene. This CDR3 is 11 amino acids long. The DNA for the CDR3 is TGTGCCAACTGTGTTTCCGATGGCTACACCTTC. Translation: CANCVSDGYTF.

This chain uses TRBV28 with TRBJ1-1; possible D gene TRBD1, 5 bases. Germline CDR1 is MDHEN and CDR2 is SYDVKM. CDR3 length: 15 residues. V shed 0 bases and J shed 4 bases, with 12 bases lying between them. CDR3: CASSLWRGGSTEAFF. The CDR3 nucleotides read TGTGCCAGCAGTTTATGGAGGGGAGGGAGCACTGAAGCTTTCTTT.

The chain employs TRBV5-4 and TRBJ1-2, with D perhaps matching TRBD1 (6 bases). Germline V gene lookup returns CDR1 SGHNT and CDR2 YYREEE (reference sequence). V was cut by 3 bases and J by 2 bases, with 8 bases left in between. The CDR3 is 13 residues long. CDR3 residues: CASSSQGNYGYTF. The DNA of the CDR3 is TGTGCCAGCAGCTCGCAGGGGAACTATGGCTACACCTTC.

The V gene is TRBV29-1, the J gene TRBJ1-1; D unresolved. Looked up from germline, CDR1 is SQVTM and CDR2 is ANQGSEA. The ends were cut back, 6 bases at V and 4 bases at J, with 18 bases in the middle. The CDR3 spans 14 residues. As DNA, the CDR3 is TGCAGCGTCCAGGCCCGATCAGGAGGCACTGAAGCTTTCTTT. It specifies CSVQARSGGTEAFF.